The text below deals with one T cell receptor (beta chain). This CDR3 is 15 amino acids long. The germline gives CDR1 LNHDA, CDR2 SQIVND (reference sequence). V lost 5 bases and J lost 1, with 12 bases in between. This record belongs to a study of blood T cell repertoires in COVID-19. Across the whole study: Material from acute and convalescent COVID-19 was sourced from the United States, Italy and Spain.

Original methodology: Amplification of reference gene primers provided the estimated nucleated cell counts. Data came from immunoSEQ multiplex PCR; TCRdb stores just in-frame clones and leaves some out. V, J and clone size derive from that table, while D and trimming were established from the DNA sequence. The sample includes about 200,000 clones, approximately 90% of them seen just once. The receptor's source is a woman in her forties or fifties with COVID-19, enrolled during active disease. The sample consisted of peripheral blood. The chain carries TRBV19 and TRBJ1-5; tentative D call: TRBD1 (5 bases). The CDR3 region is CASSPMGGSNQPQHF. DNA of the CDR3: TGTGCCAGTAGTCCGATGGGGGGAAGCAATCAGCCCCAGCATTTT.